This is a list of T cell receptor beta chains from one sample in a study of T cell responses to AZD1222 COVID-19 vaccine. Generated by immunoSEQ multiplex PCR, the TCRdb table keeps only in-frame clones and is missing some. Here the sample spans 120,000 or so clones, approximately 90% being singletons. This specimen consisted of peripheral blood, obtained 28 days after the second AZD1222 dose. These receptors all stem from an adult who received the AZD1222 COVID-19 vaccine. Both conserved end residues are trimmed from each CDR3. Each record gives: V gene, CDR3 protein.

>TRBV4-1
ASSQVGRDRISNTEAF
>TRBV11-3
ASSLVANLNTEAF
>TRBV7-2
ASSLSSSTDTQY
>TRBV7-9
ASSLPGQGLNEQF
>TRBV2
ASSENVATEAF
>TRBV6-5
ASSSQGEELF
>TRBV14
ASSQVFTASSGNTIY
>TRBV29-1
SVEDVGTGTDTQY
>TRBV5-6
ASSLQAYEYEQY
>TRBV7-8
ASSHGQGASLEQY
>TRBV18
ASSPTRVDSPLH
>TRBV4-1
ASSERGGDEKLF
>TRBV12-3/TRBV12-4
ASSLGTHRGYT
>TRBV6-5
ATHRRRTEAF
>TRBV3-1/TRBV3-2
ASSQVLAGGLGLGTDTQY
>TRBV5-1
ASSLTALGNSPLH
>TRBV7-8
ASSLVPSGGGNEQF
>TRBV27
ASSFSWATEAF
>TRBV6-5
ASRLAYDTGELF
>TRBV18
ASSNPGQGTEKLF
>TRBV4-1
ASSQGGGRPYNEQF
>TRBV11-1
ASSDRDRTNTGELF
>TRBV4-1
ASRQTSGELF